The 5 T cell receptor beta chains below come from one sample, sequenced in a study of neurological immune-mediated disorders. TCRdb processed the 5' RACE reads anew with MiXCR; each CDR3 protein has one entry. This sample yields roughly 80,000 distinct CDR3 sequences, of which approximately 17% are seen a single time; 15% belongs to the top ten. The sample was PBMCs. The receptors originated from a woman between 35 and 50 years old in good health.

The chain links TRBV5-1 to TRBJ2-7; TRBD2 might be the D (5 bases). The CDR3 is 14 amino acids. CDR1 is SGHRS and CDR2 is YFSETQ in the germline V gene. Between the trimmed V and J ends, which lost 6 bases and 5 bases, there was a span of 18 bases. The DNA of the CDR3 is TGCGCCAGCAAGGAGGTGGTAGTTCTCGACGAGCAGTACTTC. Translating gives CASKEVVVLDEQYF.

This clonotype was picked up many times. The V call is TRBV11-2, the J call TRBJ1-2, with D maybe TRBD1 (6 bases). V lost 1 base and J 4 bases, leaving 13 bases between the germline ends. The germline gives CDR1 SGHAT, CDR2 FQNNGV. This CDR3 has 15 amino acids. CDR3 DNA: TGTGCCAGCAGCTTAGCCCCGGGGGGCCTCTATGGCTACACCTTC. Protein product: CASSLAPGGLYGYTF.

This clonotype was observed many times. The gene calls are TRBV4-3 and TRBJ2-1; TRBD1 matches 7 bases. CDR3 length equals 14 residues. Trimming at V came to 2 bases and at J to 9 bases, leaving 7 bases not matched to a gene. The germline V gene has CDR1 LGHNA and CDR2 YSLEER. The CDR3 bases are TGCGCCAGCAGCCAACGGACAGGAGTCTTTGAGCAGTTCTTC. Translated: CASSQRTGVFEQFF.

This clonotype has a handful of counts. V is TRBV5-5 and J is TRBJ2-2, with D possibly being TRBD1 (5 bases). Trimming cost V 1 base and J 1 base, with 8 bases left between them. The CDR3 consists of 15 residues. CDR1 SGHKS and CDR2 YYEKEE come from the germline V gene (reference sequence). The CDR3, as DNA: TGTGCCAGCAGCTTGTTTCAGGGGAACACCGGGGAGCTGTTTTTT. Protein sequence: CASSLFQGNTGELFF.

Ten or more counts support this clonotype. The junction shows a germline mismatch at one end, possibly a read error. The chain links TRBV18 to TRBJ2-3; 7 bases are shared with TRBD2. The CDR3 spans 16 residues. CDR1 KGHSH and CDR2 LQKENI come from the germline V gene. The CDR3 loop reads CASSPLALGDTDTQYF. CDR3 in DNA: TGTGCCAGCTCTCCACTAGCGTTAGGCGACACAGATACGCAGTATTTT.